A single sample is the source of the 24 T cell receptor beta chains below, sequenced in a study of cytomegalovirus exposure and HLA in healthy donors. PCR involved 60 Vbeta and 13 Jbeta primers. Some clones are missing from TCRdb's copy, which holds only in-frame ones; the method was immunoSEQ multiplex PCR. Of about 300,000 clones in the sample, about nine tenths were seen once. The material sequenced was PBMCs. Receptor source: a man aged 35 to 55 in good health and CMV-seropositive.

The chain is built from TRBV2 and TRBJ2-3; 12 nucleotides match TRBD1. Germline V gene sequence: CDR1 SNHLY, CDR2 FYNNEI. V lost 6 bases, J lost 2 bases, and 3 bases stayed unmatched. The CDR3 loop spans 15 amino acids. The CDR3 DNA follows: TGTGCCAGCAGGGGACAGGGGGCGCCCACAGATACGCAGTATTTT. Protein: CASRGQGAPTDTQYF. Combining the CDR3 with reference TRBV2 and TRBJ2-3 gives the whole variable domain EPEVTQTPSHQVTQMGQEVILRCVPISNHLYFYWYRQILGQKVEFLVSFYNNEISEKSEIFDDQFSVERPDGSNFTLKIRSTKLEDSAMYFCASRGQGAPTDTQYFGPGTRLTVL.

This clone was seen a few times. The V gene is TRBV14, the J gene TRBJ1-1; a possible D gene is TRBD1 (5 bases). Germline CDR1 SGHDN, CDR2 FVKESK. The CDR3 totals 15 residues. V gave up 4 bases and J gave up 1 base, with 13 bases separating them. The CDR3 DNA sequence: TGTGCCAGCAGCCCCCGGAGACAGCCGAACACTGAAGCTTTCTTT. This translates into CASSPRRQPNTEAFF.

The DNA of the CDR3 is TGTGCCAGCAGTTACCCAGGGACTAGCGGGAGGGAGACCCAGTACTTC. It codes for CASSYPGTSGRETQYF. The chain combines TRBV6-5 with TRBJ2-5; TRBD2 agrees at 15 bases. Germline V CDR1 and CDR2: MNHEY, SVGAGI. CDR3 length: 16 residues. The V gene end was trimmed by 2 bases and the J gene end by 5 bases; junction bases not matched to a gene: 3.

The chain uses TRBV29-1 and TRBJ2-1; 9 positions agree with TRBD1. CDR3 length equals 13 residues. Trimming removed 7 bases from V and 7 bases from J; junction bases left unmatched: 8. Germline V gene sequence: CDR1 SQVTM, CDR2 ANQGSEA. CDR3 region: CSAPSGQGNEQFF. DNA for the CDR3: TGCAGCGCACCATCGGGACAGGGTAATGAGCAGTTCTTC.

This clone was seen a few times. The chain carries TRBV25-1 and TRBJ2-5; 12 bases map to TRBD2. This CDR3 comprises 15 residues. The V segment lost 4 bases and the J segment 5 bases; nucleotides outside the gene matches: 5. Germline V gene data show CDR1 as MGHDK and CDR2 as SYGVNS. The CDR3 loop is CASSVSLAGGETQYF. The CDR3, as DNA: TGTGCCAGCAGTGTATCGCTAGCGGGAGGGGAGACCCAGTACTTC.

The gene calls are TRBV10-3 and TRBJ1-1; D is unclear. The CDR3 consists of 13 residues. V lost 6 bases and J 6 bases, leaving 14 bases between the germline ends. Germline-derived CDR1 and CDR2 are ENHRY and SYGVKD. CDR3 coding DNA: TGTGCCATCAGCGATGGTACTAACGCTGAAGCTTTCTTT. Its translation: CAISDGTNAEAFF.

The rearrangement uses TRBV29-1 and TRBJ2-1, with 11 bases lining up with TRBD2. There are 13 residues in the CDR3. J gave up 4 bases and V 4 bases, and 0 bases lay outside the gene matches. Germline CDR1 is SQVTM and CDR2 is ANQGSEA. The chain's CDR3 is CSVGLAGYNEQFF. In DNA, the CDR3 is TGCAGCGTTGGACTAGCGGGATACAATGAGCAGTTCTTC.

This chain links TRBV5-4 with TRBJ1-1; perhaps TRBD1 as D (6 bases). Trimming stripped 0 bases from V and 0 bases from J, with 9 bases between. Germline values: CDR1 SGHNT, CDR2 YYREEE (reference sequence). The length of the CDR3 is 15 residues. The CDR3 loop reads CASSLEGDLNTEAFF. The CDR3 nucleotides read TGTGCCAGCAGCTTGGAGGGGGACCTGAACACTGAAGCTTTCTTT.

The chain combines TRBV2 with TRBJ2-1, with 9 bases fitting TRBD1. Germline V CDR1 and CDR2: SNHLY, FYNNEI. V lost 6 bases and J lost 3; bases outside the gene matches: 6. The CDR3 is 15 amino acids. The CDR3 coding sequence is TGTGCCAGCAGCTGGGGACAGGGTATCTACAATGAGCAGTTCTTC. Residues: CASSWGQGIYNEQFF. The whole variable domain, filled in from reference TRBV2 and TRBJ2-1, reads EPEVTQTPSHQVTQMGQEVILRCVPISNHLYFYWYRQILGQKVEFLVSFYNNEISEKSEIFDDQFSVERPDGSNFTLKIRSTKLEDSAMYFCASSWGQGIYNEQFFGPGTRLTVL.

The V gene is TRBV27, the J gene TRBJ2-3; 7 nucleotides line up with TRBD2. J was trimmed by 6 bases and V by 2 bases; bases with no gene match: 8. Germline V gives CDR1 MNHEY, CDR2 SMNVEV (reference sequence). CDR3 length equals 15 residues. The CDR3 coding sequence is TGTGCCAGCAGTTTAGGGCTAGCGGTGGTGGATACGCAGTATTTT. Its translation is CASSLGLAVVDTQYF.

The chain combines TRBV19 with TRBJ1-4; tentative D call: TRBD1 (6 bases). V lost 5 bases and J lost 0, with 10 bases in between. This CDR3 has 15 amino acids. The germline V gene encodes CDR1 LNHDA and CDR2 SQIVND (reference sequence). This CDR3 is CASSPGQTTNEKLFF. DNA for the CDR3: TGTGCCAGTAGTCCTGGACAGACAACTAATGAAAAACTGTTTTTT. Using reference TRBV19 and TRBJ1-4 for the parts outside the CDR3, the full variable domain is DGGITQSPKYLFRKEGQNVTLSCEQNLNHDAMYWYRQDPGQGLRLIYYSQIVNDFQKGDIAEGYSVSREKKESFPLTVTSAQKNPTAFYLCASSPGQTTNEKLFFGSGTQLSVL.

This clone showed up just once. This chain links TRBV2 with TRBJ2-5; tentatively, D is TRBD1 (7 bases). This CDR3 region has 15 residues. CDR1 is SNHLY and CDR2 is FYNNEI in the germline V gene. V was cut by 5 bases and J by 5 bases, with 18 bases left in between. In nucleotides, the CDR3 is TGTGCCAGCAGTCCTCAGGGGGGACCCCGGGAGACCCAGTACTTC. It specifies CASSPQGGPRETQYF.

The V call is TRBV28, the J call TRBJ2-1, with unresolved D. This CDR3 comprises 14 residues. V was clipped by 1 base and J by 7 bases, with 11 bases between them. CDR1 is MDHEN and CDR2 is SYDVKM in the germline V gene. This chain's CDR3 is CASSLSRPGNEQFF. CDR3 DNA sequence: TGTGCCAGCAGTTTATCGCGGCCTGGGAATGAGCAGTTCTTC. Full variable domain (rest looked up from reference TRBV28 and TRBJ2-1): DVKVTQSSRYLVKRTGEKVFLECVQDMDHENMFWYRQDPGLGLRLIYFSYDVKMKEKGDIPEGYSVSREKKERFSLILESASTNQTSMYLCASSLSRPGNEQFFGPGTRLTVL.

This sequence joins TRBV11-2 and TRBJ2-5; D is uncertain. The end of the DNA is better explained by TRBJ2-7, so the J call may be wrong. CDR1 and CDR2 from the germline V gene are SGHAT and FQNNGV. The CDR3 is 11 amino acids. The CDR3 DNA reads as TGTGCCAGCAGCTATACCTACGAGCAGTACTTC. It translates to CASSYTYEQYF.

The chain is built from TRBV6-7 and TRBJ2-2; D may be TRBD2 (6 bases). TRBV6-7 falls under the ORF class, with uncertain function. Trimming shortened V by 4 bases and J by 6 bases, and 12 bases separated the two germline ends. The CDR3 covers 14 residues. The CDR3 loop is CASSFAGPPGELFF. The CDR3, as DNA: TGTGCCAGCAGTTTCGCGGGGCCACCCGGGGAGCTGTTTTTT.

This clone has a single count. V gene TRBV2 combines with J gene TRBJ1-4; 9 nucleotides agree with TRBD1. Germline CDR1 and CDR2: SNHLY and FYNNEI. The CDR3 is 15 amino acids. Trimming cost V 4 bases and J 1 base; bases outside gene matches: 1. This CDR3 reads CASSVDRGTNEKLFF. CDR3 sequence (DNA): TGTGCCAGCAGTGTGGACAGGGGAACTAATGAAAAACTGTTTTTT.

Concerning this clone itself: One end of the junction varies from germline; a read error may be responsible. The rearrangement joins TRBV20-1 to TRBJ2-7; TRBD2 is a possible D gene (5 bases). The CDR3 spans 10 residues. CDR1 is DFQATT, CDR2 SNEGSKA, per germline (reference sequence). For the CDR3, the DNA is TGCAGTGCTAGCACTCGAGGGTCCGGCTTC. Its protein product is CSASTRGSGF.

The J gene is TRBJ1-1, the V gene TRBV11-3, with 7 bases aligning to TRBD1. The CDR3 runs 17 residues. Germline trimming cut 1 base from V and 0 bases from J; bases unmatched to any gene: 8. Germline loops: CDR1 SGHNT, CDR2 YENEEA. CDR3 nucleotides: TGTGCCAGCAGCTTAGTAGGGTCAGGGGGGATGAACACTGAAGCTTTCTTT. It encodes CASSLVGSGGMNTEAFF.

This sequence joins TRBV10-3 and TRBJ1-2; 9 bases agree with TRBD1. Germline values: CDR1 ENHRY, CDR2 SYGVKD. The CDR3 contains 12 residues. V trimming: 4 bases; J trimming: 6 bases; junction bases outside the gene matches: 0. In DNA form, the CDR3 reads TGTGCCATCAGTGGGACAGGGGATGGCTACACCTTC. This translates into CAISGTGDGYTF.

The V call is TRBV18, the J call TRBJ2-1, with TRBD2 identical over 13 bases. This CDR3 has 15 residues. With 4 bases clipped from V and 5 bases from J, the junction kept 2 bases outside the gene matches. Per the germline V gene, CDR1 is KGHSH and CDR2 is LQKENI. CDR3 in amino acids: CASSRTSGSHNEQFF. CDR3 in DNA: TGTGCCAGCTCACGGACTAGCGGGAGCCACAATGAGCAGTTCTTC.

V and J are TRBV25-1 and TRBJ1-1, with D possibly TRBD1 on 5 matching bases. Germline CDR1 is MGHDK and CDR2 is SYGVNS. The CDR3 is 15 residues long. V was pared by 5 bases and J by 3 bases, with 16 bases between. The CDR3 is CASSKDPGVDTEAFF. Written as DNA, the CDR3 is TGTGCCAGCAGTAAAGATCCGGGGGTGGACACTGAAGCTTTCTTT.

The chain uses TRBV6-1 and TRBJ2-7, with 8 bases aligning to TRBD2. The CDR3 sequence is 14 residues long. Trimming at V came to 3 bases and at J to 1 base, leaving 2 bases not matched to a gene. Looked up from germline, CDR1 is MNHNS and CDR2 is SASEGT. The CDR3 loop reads CASSDQRGSYEQYF. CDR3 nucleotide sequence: TGTGCCAGCAGTGACCAGCGGGGGTCCTACGAGCAGTACTTC.

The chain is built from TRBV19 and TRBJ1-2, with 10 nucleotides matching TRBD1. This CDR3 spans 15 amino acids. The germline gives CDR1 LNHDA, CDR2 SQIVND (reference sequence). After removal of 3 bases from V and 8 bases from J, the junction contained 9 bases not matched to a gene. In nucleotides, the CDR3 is TGTGCCAGTAGTATCGTTTACGGACAGGGGGGCGGCTACACCTTC. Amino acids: CASSIVYGQGGGYTF.

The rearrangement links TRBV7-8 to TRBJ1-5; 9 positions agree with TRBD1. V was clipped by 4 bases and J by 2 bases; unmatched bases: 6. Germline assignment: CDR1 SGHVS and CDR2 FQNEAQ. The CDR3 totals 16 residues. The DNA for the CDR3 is TGTGCCAGCAGCTCCACCAGGGACAGGGGCAATCAGCCCCAGCATTTT. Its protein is CASSSTRDRGNQPQHF.